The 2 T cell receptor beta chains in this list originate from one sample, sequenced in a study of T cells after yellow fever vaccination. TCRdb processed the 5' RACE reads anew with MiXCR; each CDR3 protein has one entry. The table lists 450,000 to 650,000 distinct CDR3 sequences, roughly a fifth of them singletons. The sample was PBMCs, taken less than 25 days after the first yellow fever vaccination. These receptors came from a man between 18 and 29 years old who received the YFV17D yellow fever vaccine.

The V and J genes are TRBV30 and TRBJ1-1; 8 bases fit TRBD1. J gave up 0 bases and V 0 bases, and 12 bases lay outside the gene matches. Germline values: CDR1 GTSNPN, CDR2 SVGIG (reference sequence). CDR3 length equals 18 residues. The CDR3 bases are TGTGCCTGGAGTGTTCGGGACAGGTGGGATGATTTGAACACTGAAGCTTTCTTT. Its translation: CAWSVRDRWDDLNTEAFF.

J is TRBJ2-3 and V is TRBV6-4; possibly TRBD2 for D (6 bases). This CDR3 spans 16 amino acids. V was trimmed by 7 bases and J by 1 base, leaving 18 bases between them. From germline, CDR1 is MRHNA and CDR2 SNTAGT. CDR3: CASIQHGGGGTDTQYF. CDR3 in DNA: TGTGCCAGCATTCAACACGGTGGCGGGGGCACAGATACGCAGTATTTT.